This TCR beta chain was identified during a study of regulatory T cells in long-lasting Graves disease (dated by TCRdb to about 2021). Background for the entire study: Persistent Graves' disease was defined as persistently positive TSH receptor autoantibodies together with antithyroid drug treatment for over 5 years. Patients with persistent Graves' disease were compared with patients with newly diagnosed Graves' disease using TCR sequencing and RNA sequencing of peripheral blood. The study was conducted in China and was registered as a clinical trial. A total of some 35 samples underwent TCR sequencing, from about 13 patients with persistent Graves' disease and approximately 20 patients with newly diagnosed Graves' disease. Persistent Graves' disease patients in the clinical cohort had taken antithyroid drugs for roughly ten years on average.

The library was generated by multiplex PCR. The reads were generated on an Illumina HiSeq 4000. iRepertoire HTBI primers and Arm-PCR amplification of CDR3 regions were used to construct TCR beta libraries. Before sequencing, the PCR products underwent gel purification. As for the authors' bioinformatics: A total of roughly 58 TRBV and 14 TRBJ segments were identified across samples and were used for gene usage analysis of CDR3 amino acid clonotypes. COPE and FqMerger were used to merge filtered high-quality paired reads into contigs. BLAST was used to align contigs to IMGT TRBV, TRBD and TRBJ reference genes, and CDR3 was defined according to IMGT. Highly expanded clones were defined as clonotypes with a frequency above 0.1%. Repertoire diversity was measured by Shannon entropy, and V-J evenness by the Gini coefficient. Public clonotypes were defined as clonotypes shared by more than one individual. TCRdb cleaned the public reads at Q25 with fastp, built clones with MiXCR and kept in-frame beta chains. Rows merge per CDR3 protein into single entries with the most common DNA and genes. The V and J calls were determined by TCRdb, not by the authors. The sample includes around 450,000 distinct CDR3 sequences, with 20% to 25% observed a single time. Roughly 6.9% of the sample comes from the top ten.

This clonotype was seen a few times. Its antigen is currently not known. No quality values exist for individual bases; no much larger clone is one base distant. In light of the paper, this sample's time point label describes: persistent/refractory GD, antithyroid drugs over 5 years with positive TRAb. For both TCR sequencing and RNA sequencing, RNA was extracted from PBMCs using TRIzol. Graves' disease was diagnosed according to American Thyroid Association guidelines. Patients for the study were recruited at an endocrinology department in Xi'an, China. Each patient gave around 9 milliliters of peripheral blood, collected in an EDTA anticoagulant tube. PBMCs were isolated by Ficoll Paque Plus density gradient separation without further T cell sorting. RNA quality was checked with an Agilent 2100 Bioanalyzer and agarose gel, and concentration with a NanoDrop 2000. The paper as a whole reports these results and caveats: Peripheral blood alone was examined, since thyroid tissue, which constituted the primary lesion, could not be accessed. A larger number of public clonotypes was shared among persistent patients (approximately 2,600) than among newly diagnosed patients (roughly 970). As a limitation, the authors acknowledged that the small sample size may reduce accuracy. Only the TCR beta chain was sequenced and analyzed. Compared with newly diagnosed patients, patients with persistent Graves' disease had lower TCR Shannon entropy and fewer highly expanded clones, which suggests clonal expansion.

This material consisted of peripheral blood mononuclear cells (PBMCs), taken when the disease was refractory, from a patient treated with antithyroid drugs. This TCR came from a female donor with Graves disease.

In nucleotide form, the sequence is TGCGCCAGCAGCTTTTACCAACGCGACAGGGGGGACGATCAGCCCCAGCATTTT. It translates as CASSFYQRDRGDDQPQHF. The rearranged chain carries TRBV5-1 and TRBJ1-5; a stretch of 9 junction bases matches TRBD1. Germline trimming amounts to 2 bases on V and 5 bases on J, with 14 as the count of junction bases outside the gene matches. CDR1 and CDR2 are drawn from the germline V gene: SGHRS, YFSETQ. Its CDR3 holds 18 amino acids, cysteine through phenylalanine. Only the CDR3 region is kept as DNA, spanning 54 bases read in frame from base 1.